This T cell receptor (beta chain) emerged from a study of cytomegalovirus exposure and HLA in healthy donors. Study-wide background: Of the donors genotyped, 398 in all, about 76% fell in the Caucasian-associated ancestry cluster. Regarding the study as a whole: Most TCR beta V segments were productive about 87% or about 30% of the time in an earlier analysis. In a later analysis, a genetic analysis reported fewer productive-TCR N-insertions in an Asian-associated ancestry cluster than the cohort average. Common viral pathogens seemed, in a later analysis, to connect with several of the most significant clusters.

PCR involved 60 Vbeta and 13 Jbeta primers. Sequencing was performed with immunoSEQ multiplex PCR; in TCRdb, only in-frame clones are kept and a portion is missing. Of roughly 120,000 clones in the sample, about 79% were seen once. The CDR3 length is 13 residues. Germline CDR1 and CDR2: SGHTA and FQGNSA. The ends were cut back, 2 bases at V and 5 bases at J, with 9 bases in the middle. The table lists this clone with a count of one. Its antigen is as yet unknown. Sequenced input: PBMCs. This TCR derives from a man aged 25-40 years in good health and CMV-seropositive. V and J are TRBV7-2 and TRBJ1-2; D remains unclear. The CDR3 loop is CASSLKEWYGYTF. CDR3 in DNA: TGTGCCAGCAGCTTAAAGGAGTGGTATGGCTACACCTTC.